This T cell receptor (beta chain) comes out of a study of cytomegalovirus exposure and HLA in healthy donors. With 60 Vbeta and 13 Jbeta primers, the PCR was carried out. TCRdb's copy holds only in-frame clones and misses some; the assay was immunoSEQ multiplex PCR. The sample lists some 140,000 clones; roughly 85% were seen once. The CDR3 consists of 15 residues. J was trimmed by 1 base and V by 7 bases; bases with no gene match: 7. CDR1 is MNHNS, CDR2 SASEGT, per germline. This clone was counted between two and nine times. This clonotype was sampled from a man aged 40-50 years in good health and CMV-seropositive. Sequencing input: PBMCs. The chain carries TRBV6-1 and TRBJ1-1, with 9 bases aligning to TRBD1. CDR3 DNA: TGTGCCAGCACACCCCTACAGGGGGCGAACACTGAAGCTTTCTTT. Encoded protein: CASTPLQGANTEAFF.